The present T cell receptor beta chain was sequenced within a study of a mutant IDH1 vaccine in newly diagnosed glioma. As to time point: week 47, end of study. Doses consisted of 300 ug of mutant IDH1 20-mer peptide each, paired with topical imiquimod. New astrocytomas of WHO grade 3 or 4 that were IDH1-mutant and ATRX-lost were found in the donors. The table came from immunoSEQ multiplex PCR; TCRdb's copy has only in-frame clones and leaves some out. The data contain about 94,000 clones, nearly 90% of them singletons. V was trimmed by 2 bases and J by 4 bases, leaving 11 bases between them. Germline V CDR1 and CDR2: SNHLY, FYNNEI. The CDR3 extends over 14 amino acids. A word on this clone: Antigen unknown.

This chain links TRBV2 with TRBJ1-1; D remains ambiguous. This receptor was obtained from a woman between 50 and 59 years old with glioma. Specimen: PBMCs, collected from a glioma patient whose treatment included an IDH1 peptide vaccine. CDR3 sequence reads: CASSERTTRTEAFF. The CDR3 DNA is TGTGCCAGCAGTGAAAGGACGACACGCACTGAAGCTTTCTTT.